This T cell receptor beta chain is drawn from a study of blood T cell repertoires in COVID-19. Study details: The United States, Italy and Spain provided the acute and convalescent COVID-19 samples.

Produced via immunoSEQ multiplex PCR; TCRdb's table is partial and in-frame only. The table includes tens of thousands of clones, 75% to 95% detected once. Germline loops: CDR1 LNHDA, CDR2 SQIVND (reference sequence). V was pared by 10 bases and J by 6 bases, with 12 bases between. The length of the CDR3 is 11 residues. Sequenced sample: peripheral blood. The V call is TRBV19, the J call TRBJ1-1; D gene unclear. The sequence was obtained from a woman between 40 and 50 years old with active COVID-19. CDR3 bases: TGTGCCACCACCAGTTTCGCTGAAGCTTTCTTT. This encodes CATTSFAEAFF.